A selection of T cell receptor beta chains follows, all from one sample in a study of T cell clonotyping in hematopoietic cell transplantation. Clones were read by immunoSEQ multiplex PCR, and TCRdb kept only the in-frame ones, dropping some. The table has 11,000 to 15,000 clones, under 90% seen once. Source: PBMCs, taken 100 days after allogeneic stem cell transplant. These receptors came from a male patient in his fifties who had an allogeneic stem cell transplant from an unrelated donor, so T cells may come from the graft donor. Some clones in this sample may be carry-over from other donors' samples. The CDR3 runs from the conserved cysteine through the conserved F or W. Each record gives: J gene, D gene, V gene, CDR3 protein, CDR3 DNA. The D gene is left open where the match is weak.

>TRBJ2-7|-|TRBV7-2
CASSLGPTGKYEQYF
TGTGCCAGCAGCTTGGGGCCGACGGGAAAATACGAGCAGTACTTC
>TRBJ2-7|-|TRBV10-3
CAISWDSPYEQYF
TGTGCCATCAGTTGGGACTCCCCCTACGAGCAGTACTTC
>TRBJ1-5|-|TRBV6-1
CASSPDRAQPQHF
TGTGCCAGCAGTCCGGACCGTGCTCAGCCCCAGCATTTT
>TRBJ2-3|-|TRBV29-1
CSADGISGTDTQYF
TGCAGCGCCGACGGTATCTCAGGGACAGATACGCAGTATTTT
>TRBJ1-2|TRBD1|TRBV5-4
CASSLGQGGYGYTF
TGTGCCAGCAGCCTGGGACAGGGGGGATATGGCTACACCTTC